What follows are 32 T cell receptor beta chains derived from one specimen sequenced in a study of blood T cell repertoires in COVID-19. Generated by immunoSEQ multiplex PCR, the TCRdb table keeps only in-frame clones and is missing some. This table has over 200,000 clones, roughly nine tenths appearing once. Sequencing was carried out using PBMCs or T cells enriched from blood (not recorded which). The origin of the receptors is a woman aged 50 to 65 in a cohort exposed to, infected with or recovered from COVID-19 (not recorded which).

This clone was seen a handful of times. The chain joins TRBV4-1 to TRBJ1-6; D may be TRBD1 (6 bases). Between the trimmed V and J ends, which lost 1 base and 7 bases, there was a span of 11 bases. This CDR3 is built from 15 residues. The V gene's germline CDR1 is MGHRA and CDR2 YSYEKL. CDR3 DNA: TGCGCCAGCAGCCAAGCGTCAGGGGACAATTCACCCCTCCACTTT. This encodes CASSQASGDNSPLHF.

The rearrangement links TRBV10-3 to TRBJ2-3, with 14 bases matching TRBD2. Germline assignment: CDR1 ENHRY and CDR2 SYGVKD. The J segment lost 6 bases and the V segment lost 10 bases, leaving 9 bases of the junction unmatched. This CDR3 has 15 residues. CDR3 loop: CATKTSGGAMDTQYF. The DNA of the CDR3 is TGTGCCACCAAGACTAGCGGGGGGGCCATGGATACGCAGTATTTT.

The V call is TRBV7-6, the J call TRBJ1-4; D perhaps matches TRBD1 (6 bases). The CDR3 extends over 16 amino acids. The V gene's germline CDR1 is SGHVS and CDR2 FNYEAQ. Trimming took off 1 base at V and 5 bases at J, with 14 bases between the two ends. CDR3 DNA sequence: TGTGCCAGCAGCTTAGGGAATACAGGGTTGAATGAAAAACTGTTTTTT. This codes for CASSLGNTGLNEKLFF.

This chain connects TRBV11-2 to TRBJ2-1, with D possibly matching TRBD2 (6 bases). Trimming removed 2 bases at V and 4 bases at J, with 9 bases between. This CDR3 is built from 14 residues. Germline-derived CDR1 and CDR2 are SGHAT and FQNNGV. The CDR3 spells CASSLRGFYNEQFF. CDR3 in DNA: TGTGCCAGCAGCTTACGGGGGTTTTACAATGAGCAGTTCTTC. Full variable domain (missing parts from reference TRBV11-2 and TRBJ2-1): EAGVAQSPRYKIIEKRQSVAFWCNPISGHATLYWYQQILGQGPKLLIQFQNNGVVDDSQLPKDRFSAERLKGVDSTLKIQPAKLEDSAVYLCASSLRGFYNEQFFGPGTRLTVL.

In its sample, this clone was seen once. The chain carries TRBV4-3 and TRBJ2-5; 10 bases align to TRBD1. The CDR3 consists of 15 residues. V was clipped by 2 bases and J by 4 bases; unmatched bases: 4. Germline V gene lookup returns CDR1 LGHNA and CDR2 YSLEER. Here the CDR3 DNA reads TGCGCCAGCAGCCAACACTGGGACAGGGGAGAGACCCAGTACTTC. It codes for CASSQHWDRGETQYF.

This clone was seen just once. The chain carries TRBV30 and TRBJ1-6; 7 positions match TRBD1. Germline CDR1 and CDR2: GTSNPN and SVGIG (reference sequence). The CDR3 consists of 13 residues. The ends lost 2 bases at V and 9 bases at J; junction bases unmatched: 4. Here the CDR3 reads CAWSNRGGSPLHF. CDR3 DNA: TGTGCCTGGAGTAACAGGGGAGGTTCACCCCTCCACTTT.

The chain recombines TRBV5-6 with TRBJ1-5; D possibly corresponds to TRBD1 (6 bases). From germline, CDR1 is SGHDT and CDR2 YYEEEE. Trimming left V 0 bases short and J 3 bases short, with 10 bases between. This CDR3 has 15 amino acids. The CDR3 sequence: CASSLGGRNNQPQHF. CDR3 coding DNA: TGTGCCAGCAGCTTGGGGGGGCGTAACAATCAGCCCCAGCATTTT.

This chain uses TRBV6-5 with TRBJ2-7; possibly TRBD2 for D (5 bases). Germline CDR1 and CDR2: MNHEY and SVGAGI. V lost 8 bases, J lost 1 base, and 15 bases lay in between. CDR3 length: 14 amino acids. The CDR3 is CASYERSSSYEQYF. The CDR3 coding sequence is TGTGCCAGCTATGAGCGGAGTTCATCCTACGAGCAGTACTTC.

The rearrangement links TRBV5-1 to TRBJ2-3; 8 bases are a match to TRBD1. The length of the CDR3 is 14 residues. The V and J ends lost 4 bases and 3 bases, in that order; junction bases with no gene match: 4. In germline, CDR1 is SGHRS, CDR2 YFSETQ. The CDR3 coding sequence is TGCGCCAGCAGCGAGGACAGGGCAACAGATACGCAGTATTTT. Amino acid sequence: CASSEDRATDTQYF.

V and J are TRBV7-2 and TRBJ1-4; D remains unclear. The germline V gene encodes CDR1 SGHTA and CDR2 FQGNSA. V was cut by 5 bases and J by 8 bases, with 12 bases left in between. The CDR3 runs to 13 residues. The CDR3 is CASSRKGGEKLFF. As DNA, the CDR3 is TGTGCCAGCAGCCGCAAGGGAGGGGAAAAACTGTTTTTT.

The chain's CDR3 is CASSVEVLAGGPKQETQYF. CDR3 sequence (DNA): TGTGCCAGCAGCGTAGAGGTCCTAGCGGGGGGGCCCAAGCAAGAGACCCAGTACTTC. The chain is built from TRBV9 and TRBJ2-5; 12 positions agree with TRBD2. Germline CDR1 is SGDLS and CDR2 is YYNGEE. With V trimmed by 0 bases and J by 2 bases, 11 bases remained unmatched. The CDR3 loop spans 19 amino acids. Looking up the rest from reference TRBV9 and TRBJ2-5 gives the full variable domain: DSGVTQTPKHLITATGQRVTLRCSPRSGDLSVYWYQQSLDQGLQFLIQYYNGEERAKGNILERFSAQQFPDLHSELNLSSLELGDSALYFCASSVEVLAGGPKQETQYFGPGTRLLVL.

This chain connects TRBV9 to TRBJ1-6; D is unresolved. Germline values: CDR1 SGDLS, CDR2 YYNGEE. The CDR3 consists of 15 residues. V shed 0 bases and J shed 7 bases, with 11 bases lying between them. The CDR3 coding sequence is TGTGCCAGCAGCGTAGGGGCAGCTAGCAATTCACCCCTCCACTTT. This gives the protein CASSVGAASNSPLHF.

The rearrangement links TRBV28 to TRBJ1-2; 7 nucleotides match TRBD1. CDR3 size: 15 residues. The germline gives CDR1 MDHEN, CDR2 SYDVKM. Trimming removed 4 bases from V and 8 bases from J; junction bases left unmatched: 13. The CDR3 nucleotides are TGTGCCAGCAGTTCTCTGGACAGGCGCTCACGGGGCTACACCTTC. Translating gives CASSSLDRRSRGYTF.

The chain is built from TRBV18 and TRBJ2-2; D call uncertain. V was pared by 2 bases and J by 1 base, with 11 bases between. From germline, CDR1 is KGHSH and CDR2 LQKENI. This CDR3 has 16 amino acids. CDR3 loop: CASSPFGGKNTGELFF. The CDR3 DNA reads TGTGCCAGCTCACCATTTGGCGGCAAGAACACCGGGGAGCTGTTTTTT.

The chain employs TRBV9 and TRBJ2-3, with TRBD2 matching over 8 bases. V lost 0 bases, J lost 0 bases, and 12 bases stayed unmatched. Germline CDR1 is SGDLS and CDR2 is YYNGEE. This CDR3 is 19 amino acids long. CDR3 amino acids: CASSVARGGFTWSTDTQYF. DNA of the CDR3: TGTGCCAGCAGCGTAGCCCGGGGGGGATTCACTTGGAGCACAGATACGCAGTATTTT. The whole variable domain, remainder taken from reference TRBV9 and TRBJ2-3, is DSGVTQTPKHLITATGQRVTLRCSPRSGDLSVYWYQQSLDQGLQFLIQYYNGEERAKGNILERFSAQQFPDLHSELNLSSLELGDSALYFCASSVARGGFTWSTDTQYFGPGTRLTVL.

V is TRBV4-2 and J is TRBJ2-3; 9 bases map to TRBD2. The V and J ends lost 2 bases and 3 bases, in that order; junction bases with no gene match: 3. CDR3 length: 15 residues. Germline V gene sequence: CDR1 LGHNA, CDR2 YNFKEQ. CDR3 bases: TGTGCCAGCAGCCAACGACTAGCGGCAACAGATACGCAGTATTTT. Residues: CASSQRLAATDTQYF.

The chain recombines TRBV4-1 with TRBJ2-1; 8 positions match TRBD2. Trimming cost V 6 bases and J 6 bases; bases outside gene matches: 1. The CDR3 runs to 12 residues. CDR1 is MGHRA, CDR2 YSYEKL, per germline. This CDR3 is CASRGLVNEQFF. The CDR3 coding sequence is TGCGCCAGCAGGGGACTAGTCAATGAGCAGTTCTTC.

In this sample, this clone turned up once. The chain employs TRBV19 and TRBJ1-2; no clear D. V lost 5 bases, J lost 4 bases, and 14 bases lay in between. This CDR3 is 14 amino acids long. From germline, CDR1 is LNHDA and CDR2 SQIVND (reference sequence). DNA for the CDR3: TGTGCCAGTAGTGGTTGGCAGGTTGGCTATGGCTACACCTTC. Amino acids: CASSGWQVGYGYTF.

The chain joins TRBV30 to TRBJ2-2; no firm D call. Germline-derived CDR1 and CDR2 are GTSNPN and SVGIG (reference sequence). The V end lost 2 bases, the J end lost 4 bases, and 11 bases lay between the germline ends. There are 14 residues in the CDR3. The CDR3 spells CAWSQRLSTGELFF. CDR3 bases: TGTGCCTGGAGTCAAAGACTGTCCACCGGGGAGCTGTTTTTT.

The chain carries TRBV12-3 or TRBV12-4 and TRBJ1-1, with D hard to call. Between the trimmed V and J ends, which lost 7 bases and 5 bases, there was a span of 11 bases. The CDR3 extends over 12 amino acids. DNA for the CDR3: TGTGCCAGCAAAATTCCTAGGACTGAAGCTTTCTTT. Protein product: CASKIPRTEAFF.

This sequence joins TRBV18 and TRBJ1-6; 8 bases are a match to TRBD1. Trimming took 5 bases from V and 8 from J; bases not matched to a gene: 5. Per the germline V gene, CDR1 is KGHSH and CDR2 is LQKENI. CDR3 length: 14 amino acids. The CDR3 here is CASSTGGADSPLHF. CDR3 nucleotides: TGTGCCAGCTCAACAGGGGGGGCGGATTCACCCCTCCACTTT. Combining the CDR3 with reference TRBV18 and TRBJ1-6 gives the whole variable domain NAGVMQNPRHLVRRRGQEARLRCSPMKGHSHVYWYRQLPEEGLKFMVYLQKENIIDESGMPKERFSAEFPKEGPSILRIQQVVRGDSAAYFCASSTGGADSPLHFGNGTRLTVT.

The chain carries TRBV7-9 and TRBJ1-2; no firm D call. CDR1 is SEHNR, CDR2 FQNEAQ, per germline (reference sequence). This CDR3 region has 15 residues. The V and J ends lost 1 base and 0 bases respectively, with 9 bases between them. CDR3 residues: CASSLDSLTNYGYTF. The DNA of the CDR3 is TGTGCCAGCAGCTTAGACAGCTTAACTAACTATGGCTACACCTTC.

V and J are TRBV30 and TRBJ2-3, with TRBD1 identical over 7 bases. The V gene's germline CDR1 is GTSNPN and CDR2 SVGIG (reference sequence). The CDR3 contains 13 residues. Trimming removed 3 bases from V and 9 bases from J; junction bases left unmatched: 9. CDR3 coding DNA: TGTGCCTGGAGGCTCAACCGGGACAGAACGCAGTATTTT. This gives the protein CAWRLNRDRTQYF. Using reference TRBV30 and TRBJ2-3 for the parts outside the CDR3, the full variable domain is SQTIHQWPATLVQPVGSPLSLECTVEGTSNPNLYWYRQAAGRGLQLLFYSVGIGQISSEVPQNLSASRPQDRQFILSSKKLLLSDSGFYLCAWRLNRDRTQYFGPGTRLTVL.

The chain has TRBV30 and TRBJ2-3, with a weak D call TRBD2 (6 bases). The V gene's germline CDR1 is GTSNPN and CDR2 SVGIG (reference sequence). Trimming removed 2 bases from V and 7 bases from J, with 19 bases in between. The CDR3 length is 15 residues. CDR3 DNA: TGTGCCTGGAGTTTCACGGGGACTTTATCTCATACGCAGTATTTT. It translates to CAWSFTGTLSHTQYF.

In its sample, this clone was seen a few times. The chain is built from TRBV29-1 and TRBJ2-7; tentative D call: TRBD1 (5 bases). CDR1 SQVTM and CDR2 ANQGSEA come from the germline V gene. V was cut by 0 bases and J by 3 bases, with 15 bases left in between. CDR3 size: 15 residues. The CDR3 DNA reads as TGCAGCGTTGAAGATGGAGAACCCGACAGCTACGAGCAGTACTTC. Protein sequence: CSVEDGEPDSYEQYF.

J is TRBJ1-3 and V is TRBV7-2, with D unclear. This CDR3 region has 12 residues. CDR1 SGHTA and CDR2 FQGNSA come from the germline V gene. Trimming pared 5 bases from V and 9 bases from J, leaving 11 bases between. The CDR3 nucleotides are TGTGCCAGCAGCGAGGATCGGGTCACCATATATTTT. Its translation: CASSEDRVTIYF. The full variable domain, rest sourced from reference TRBV7-2 and TRBJ1-3, is GAGVSQSPSNKVTEKGKDVELRCDPISGHTALYWYRQSLGQGLEFLIYFQGNSAPDKSGLPSDRFSAERTGGSVSTLTIQRTQQEDSAVYLCASSEDRVTIYFGEGSWLTVV.

The rearrangement uses TRBV4-3 and TRBJ2-5; TRBD2 aligns across 8 bases. This CDR3 is built from 13 residues. Germline CDR1 reads LGHNA; CDR2 reads YSLEER. V trimming: 1 base; J trimming: 7 bases; junction bases outside the gene matches: 2. CDR3 bases: TGCGCCAGCAGCCAAGTCGCGGGGGGGACCCAGTACTTC. Protein sequence: CASSQVAGGTQYF.

The V and J genes are TRBV4-2 and TRBJ2-1; a weak D match, TRBD1 (6 bases). Per germline, CDR1 LGHNA and CDR2 YNFKEQ. The ends were cut back, 1 base at V and 3 bases at J, with 10 bases in the middle. The CDR3 has 15 residues. The CDR3 sequence is CASSQAGVGYNEQFF. For the CDR3, the DNA is TGTGCCAGCAGCCAAGCAGGGGTAGGCTACAATGAGCAGTTCTTC.

The chain uses TRBV4-3 and TRBJ1-6; TRBD1 aligns across 7 bases. CDR1 is LGHNA and CDR2 is YSLEER in the germline V gene. V lost 0 bases and J lost 5; bases outside the gene matches: 1. The CDR3 loop spans 15 amino acids. Here the CDR3 DNA reads TGCGCCAGCAGCCAAGATGACAGGGATAATTCACCCCTCCACTTT. Translation gives CASSQDDRDNSPLHF.

J is TRBJ1-5 and V is TRBV4-1, with D hard to call. Trimming removed 0 bases at V and 0 bases at J, with 9 bases between. The CDR3 runs 16 residues. Germline assignment: CDR1 MGHRA and CDR2 YSYEKL. CDR3 protein: CASSQETSYSNQPQHF. As DNA, the CDR3 is TGCGCCAGCAGCCAAGAAACAAGTTATAGCAATCAGCCCCAGCATTTT.

The CDR3 coding sequence is TGCGCCAGCAGTCGAGCGGGGGATACGCAGTATTTT. Amino acid sequence: CASSRAGDTQYF. The rearrangement joins TRBV4-1 to TRBJ2-3; 7 nucleotides line up with TRBD2. The CDR3 has 12 residues. The J segment lost 6 bases and the V segment lost 6 bases, leaving 3 bases of the junction unmatched. The germline V gene has CDR1 MGHRA and CDR2 YSYEKL.

The chain combines TRBV6-5 with TRBJ2-1; D possibly corresponds to TRBD2 (5 bases). Germline V lookup: CDR1 MNHEY, CDR2 SVGAGI. Trimming removed 7 bases from V and 9 bases from J, with 19 bases in between. CDR3 length: 14 residues. Here the CDR3 reads CASTDFGEVGEQFF. CDR3 coding DNA: TGTGCCAGCACCGACTTCGGGGAAGTAGGTGAGCAGTTCTTC.